Following are 26 T cell receptor beta chains from one sample sequenced in a study of blood T cell repertoires in COVID-19. Produced via immunoSEQ multiplex PCR; TCRdb's table is partial and in-frame only. The sample records about 84,000 clones, over 70% being singletons. The material sequenced was peripheral blood. Receptors were obtained from a man aged 45-65 years with active or convalescent COVID-19.

The chain employs TRBV6-1 and TRBJ2-3; TRBD2 matches at 9 bases. Trimming cost V 1 base and J 1 base; bases outside gene matches: 0. The CDR3 covers 15 residues. CDR1 MNHNS and CDR2 SASEGT come from the germline V gene. CDR3 in DNA: TGTGCCAGCAGTGAAGTAGCGGGGGGCACAGATACGCAGTATTTT. Protein: CASSEVAGGTDTQYF.

The V call is TRBV30, the J call TRBJ1-1; 9 bases map to TRBD1. The CDR3 length is 10 residues. Trimming took 3 bases from V and 12 from J; bases not matched to a gene: 2. Looked up from germline, CDR1 is GTSNPN and CDR2 is SVGIG (reference sequence). CDR3 in DNA: TGTGCCTGGAGGGGGACAGGGACTTTCTTT. As protein: CAWRGTGTFF.

The V and J genes are TRBV6-6 and TRBJ1-1, with 8 bases aligning to TRBD1. This CDR3 comprises 13 residues. V was clipped by 5 bases and J by 6 bases; unmatched bases: 5. Germline assignment: CDR1 MNHNY and CDR2 SVGAGI (reference sequence). CDR3 in DNA: TGTGCCAGCAGTCCCATGGACAGGGCTGAAGCTTTCTTT. Encoded protein: CASSPMDRAEAFF.

The chain joins TRBV9 to TRBJ2-5; perhaps TRBD2 as D (6 bases). Trimming took 0 bases from V and 4 from J, leaving 13 bases between them. Germline CDR1 is SGDLS and CDR2 is YYNGEE. This CDR3 region has 15 residues. The CDR3: CASSVGGTGVETQYF. The CDR3 DNA is TGTGCCAGCAGCGTAGGGGGGACGGGGGTAGAGACCCAGTACTTC.

This rearrangement joins TRBV30 to TRBJ1-2, with 10 bases fitting TRBD1. V trimming: 4 bases; J trimming: 4 bases; junction bases outside the gene matches: 12. In germline, CDR1 is GTSNPN, CDR2 SVGIG (reference sequence). This CDR3 spans 16 amino acids. CDR3 amino acids: CAWTLTGTGAIYGYTF. The CDR3, as DNA: TGTGCCTGGACCCTGACCGGGACAGGGGCCATCTATGGCTACACCTTC.

The genes are TRBV9 and TRBJ2-5, with 9 bases lining up with TRBD1. The length of the CDR3 is 14 residues. J gave up 5 bases and V 4 bases, and 6 bases lay outside the gene matches. Germline V lookup: CDR1 SGDLS, CDR2 YYNGEE. For the CDR3, the DNA is TGTGCCAGCAGCCTTGGGACAGGGAGGGAGACCCAGTACTTC. Translating gives CASSLGTGRETQYF.

This clone was picked up one time. V gene TRBV13 combines with J gene TRBJ1-4; tentative D call: TRBD1 (6 bases). The germline gives CDR1 PRHDT, CDR2 FYEKMQ (reference sequence). Trimming shortened V by 4 bases and J by 8 bases, and 17 bases separated the two germline ends. The CDR3 extends over 15 amino acids. DNA for the CDR3: TGTGCCAGCAGCTCAACGCGGGGGGGCGACGAAAAACTGTTTTTT. It specifies CASSSTRGGDEKLFF. The variable domain in full, completed from reference TRBV13 and TRBJ1-4, reads AAGVIQSPRHLIKEKRETATLKCYPIPRHDTVYWYQQGPGQDPQFLISFYEKMQSDKGSIPDRFSAQQFSDYHSELNMSSLELGDSALYFCASSSTRGGDEKLFFGSGTQLSVL.

The rearrangement links TRBV6-5 to TRBJ1-6; 10 bases are a match to TRBD1. This CDR3 is built from 16 residues. The J segment lost 8 bases and the V segment lost 3 bases, leaving 7 bases of the junction unmatched. CDR1 MNHEY and CDR2 SVGAGI come from the germline V gene. CDR3 residues: CASSYSGTGAYSPLHF. CDR3 coding DNA: TGTGCCAGCAGTTATTCGGGGACAGGGGCGTATTCACCCCTCCACTTT.

In its sample, this clone was seen a few times. This chain uses TRBV6-5 with TRBJ2-2; 8 bases are a match to TRBD2. After removal of 8 bases from V and 5 bases from J, the junction contained 10 bases not matched to a gene. Germline V gene lookup returns CDR1 MNHEY and CDR2 SVGAGI. The CDR3 runs to 15 residues. CDR3 nucleotides: TGTGCCAGCCATACGGGGGGGGCTTTGACCGGGGAGCTGTTTTTT. It yields the protein CASHTGGALTGELFF.

This rearrangement joins TRBV6-1 to TRBJ2-7; D is ambiguous. V was trimmed by 3 bases and J by 4 bases, leaving 10 bases between them. Per the germline V gene, CDR1 is MNHNS and CDR2 is SASEGT. This CDR3 region has 13 residues. The CDR3 reads CASSELYPYEQYF. In nucleotides, the CDR3 is TGTGCCAGCAGTGAGCTCTACCCGTACGAGCAGTACTTC.

The chain has TRBV7-8 and TRBJ2-7; 11 bases are shared with TRBD2. Per germline, CDR1 SGHVS and CDR2 FQNEAQ. This CDR3 has 18 amino acids. The J segment lost 7 bases and the V segment lost 6 bases, leaving 20 bases of the junction unmatched. The CDR3 reads CASSYNPGLAEIADEQYF. CDR3 coding DNA: TGTGCCAGCAGTTACAACCCGGGACTAGCGGAGATTGCGGATGAGCAGTACTTC.

V and J are TRBV5-6 and TRBJ2-1; D is perhaps TRBD2 (5 bases). CDR1 is SGHDT and CDR2 is YYEEEE in the germline V gene. The CDR3 covers 16 residues. The V end was cut by 4 bases, the J end by 8 bases, with 22 bases between. CDR3 bases: TGTGCCAGCAGCCCCCACCCGAGCGGAGGTTATTATGAGCAGTTCTTC. Its protein is CASSPHPSGGYYEQFF.

This chain joins TRBV4-1 and TRBJ1-5; D is unclear. The CDR3 covers 15 residues. Germline CDR1 and CDR2: MGHRA and YSYEKL. Deletions cut 0 bases from V and 9 bases from J, with 15 bases between. DNA for the CDR3: TGCGCCAGCAGCCAAGATTCGGGCACGGGGAGGCCCCAGCATTTT. As protein: CASSQDSGTGRPQHF.

V is TRBV27 and J is TRBJ2-7; D is undetermined. The CDR3 consists of 13 residues. V was cut by 2 bases and J by 1 base, with 6 bases left in between. Looked up from germline, CDR1 is MNHEY and CDR2 is SMNVEV (reference sequence). This chain's CDR3 is CASSLEVSYEQYF. CDR3 nucleotides: TGTGCCAGCAGTTTAGAGGTATCCTACGAGCAGTACTTC.

This clone has just a few counts. This chain links TRBV20-1 with TRBJ2-5; D gene unclear. The CDR3 runs to 10 residues. Germline CDR1 is DFQATT and CDR2 is SNEGSKA (reference sequence). The V end was cut by 2 bases, the J end by 5 bases, with 3 bases between. This CDR3 reads CSARRETQYF. The CDR3 DNA is TGCAGTGCTAGACGGGAGACCCAGTACTTC.

The rearrangement joins TRBV5-5 to TRBJ2-5; 10 nucleotides line up with TRBD1. The CDR3 contains 16 residues. The germline gives CDR1 SGHKS, CDR2 YYEKEE (reference sequence). The J segment lost 4 bases and the V segment lost 1 base, leaving 7 bases of the junction unmatched. CDR3 sequence (DNA): TGTGCCAGCAGCTTGTATTCGGGACAGGGGTCAGAGACCCAGTACTTC. The encoded protein is CASSLYSGQGSETQYF.

This clone has just one count. The J gene is TRBJ1-5, the V gene TRBV7-2; the D is unclear. The CDR3 is made up of 15 amino acids. From germline, CDR1 is SGHTA and CDR2 FQGNSA. V shed 4 bases and J shed 4 bases, with 14 bases lying between them. The CDR3 DNA follows: TGTGCCAGCAGCTCGGCGGCCTACGATAATCAGCCCCAGCATTTT. Translating it yields CASSSAAYDNQPQHF.

V and J are TRBV5-8 and TRBJ2-7; 10 bases agree with TRBD2. Germline values: CDR1 SGHTS, CDR2 YDEGEE. V was pared by 2 bases and J by 7 bases, with 9 bases of the junction left unmatched. CDR3 length equals 15 residues. DNA for the CDR3: TGTGCCAGCAGCTTACGTCTAGCGGGGGATTATGAGCAGTACTTC. Amino acid sequence: CASSLRLAGDYEQYF.

This clone was seen a few times. V usage is TRBV3-1 (or the pseudogene TRBV3-2) and J usage is TRBJ2-7, with 10 bases identical to TRBD2. In germline, CDR1 is LGHDT, CDR2 YNNKEL (reference sequence). This CDR3 comprises 15 residues. V shed 1 base and J 5 bases; nucleotides not matched to a gene: 5. Written as DNA, the CDR3 is TGTGCCAGCAGCCAAGTAGCGGGGGGCGGAGACGAGCAGTACTTC. Its translation is CASSQVAGGGDEQYF.

The chain is built from TRBV18 and TRBJ1-4, with TRBD1 matching over 8 bases. The CDR3 runs 14 residues. V trimming: 6 bases; J trimming: 5 bases; junction bases outside the gene matches: 5. CDR1 is KGHSH, CDR2 LQKENI, per germline. CDR3 protein: CASSRDRQNEKLFF. In DNA form, the CDR3 reads TGTGCCAGCTCCAGGGACAGGCAAAATGAAAAACTGTTTTTT.

V and J are TRBV19 and TRBJ2-2; D may be TRBD2 (6 bases). This CDR3 spans 16 amino acids. V gave up 3 bases and J gave up 6 bases, with 17 bases separating them. CDR1 and CDR2 (germline): LNHDA, SQIVND (reference sequence). CDR3 nucleotide sequence: TGTGCCAGTAGTATTCCCAAAGGGGAGGTGGCCGGGGAGCTGTTTTTT. Its protein is CASSIPKGEVAGELFF.

The V gene is TRBV13, the J gene TRBJ1-4; 8 nucleotides match TRBD1. The germline V gene encodes CDR1 PRHDT and CDR2 FYEKMQ (reference sequence). The V gene end was trimmed by 5 bases and the J gene end by 11 bases; junction bases not matched to a gene: 4. The length of the CDR3 is 12 residues. Here the CDR3 reads CASSVQGGKLFF. CDR3 nucleotides: TGTGCCAGCAGCGTACAGGGGGGCAAACTGTTTTTT.

The chain links TRBV3-1 (or the pseudogene TRBV3-2) to TRBJ2-7; D possibly corresponds to TRBD1 (6 bases). V was pared by 5 bases and J by 4 bases, with 12 bases between. CDR1 LGHDT and CDR2 YNNKEL come from the germline V gene (reference sequence). The CDR3 runs to 13 residues. As DNA, the CDR3 is TGTGCCAGCAGCACAGGCGGACAGTACGAGCAGTACTTC. This encodes CASSTGGQYEQYF.

The V and J genes are TRBV12-5 and TRBJ2-3, with TRBD2 identical over 12 bases. Per the germline V gene, CDR1 is LGHNT and CDR2 is FRNRAP. Losses at the gene ends were 1 base for V and 4 bases for J; bases not matched to a gene: 0. The CDR3 runs 15 residues. CDR3 nucleotide sequence: TGTGCTAGTGGTTTGGGACTAGCGGGGGCAGATACGCAGTATTTT. Encoded protein: CASGLGLAGADTQYF.

On this clone itself: Other DNA sequences in the sample encode the same CDR3. The gene calls are TRBV4-1 and TRBJ1-1; a weak D match, TRBD1 (5 bases). Germline-derived CDR1 and CDR2 are MGHRA and YSYEKL. The CDR3 has 14 residues. V lost 0 bases, J lost 4 bases, and 9 bases lay in between. CDR3 DNA: TGCGCCAGCAGCCAAGAGGGGGGGGGCACTGAAGCTTTCTTT. Translating gives CASSQEGGGTEAFF.

The chain carries TRBV7-2 and TRBJ2-5, with 15 bases matching TRBD2. V was clipped by 5 bases and J by 9 bases; unmatched bases: 7. Germline-derived CDR1 and CDR2 are SGHTA and FQGNSA. CDR3 length: 15 amino acids. The CDR3 region is CASSRGLAGGPAQYF. CDR3 nucleotides: TGTGCCAGCAGCCGTGGACTAGCGGGGGGGCCGGCCCAGTACTTC.